This T cell receptor beta chain was retrieved from a study of blood T cell repertoires in COVID-19 (dated by TCRdb to the early 2020s). Study-wide context: Collaborator samples came from the United States, Italy and Spain and covered acute and convalescent phases of COVID-19. The material from the prospective study consisted of cDNA or gDNA derived from T cells, B-cell-depleted T cells, or PBMCs. Deeply sampled blood TCRbeta repertoires from subjects exposed to, actively infected with, or recovered from COVID-19 were included in the dataset. The repertoires were released in a freely available public database intended as a resource for research on the immune response to SARS-CoV-2. Samples were obtained from the ongoing ImmuneRACE study (first 160 participants) and from 950 to 1,500 subjects provided by 6 global collaborators. Nearly every sample came with metadata listing a de-identified subject ID, COVID-19 status, age in years and sex. Where available, HLA class I and class II types were obtained from metadata supplied by the sample provider rather than from assay-based typing. Points the paper makes about the study in general: Clinical and demographic metadata were provided uncurated, with the amount varying by source and participant.

The CDR3 has 14 amino acids, counting the end cysteine and phenylalanine. Only the CDR3 region is kept as DNA, spanning 42 bases read in frame from base 1. For this chain, trimming is 5 bases at the V end and 8 bases at the J end, and the number of junction bases without a gene match is 9. According to the germline V gene, CDR1 reads MNHEY and CDR2 reads SVGEGT. Collaborating institutions collected whole blood in K2EDTA tubes following their own protocols. For TCRbeta analysis, collaborators shipped samples as frozen whole blood, isolated PBMCs, or DNA extracted from either of those sample types. TCRbeta CDR3 regions were amplified from genomic DNA by means of the immunoSEQ Assay, a bias-controlled multiplex PCR. Per the source publication's procedure: The number of nucleated cells in each sample was estimated from the amplification of reference gene primers within the assay. Sequence reads were collapsed and filtered to measure the absolute abundance of every unique TCRbeta CDR3 rearrangement. For each sample, productive Simpson clonality was calculated as the square root of Simpson's diversity index across productive rearrangements. TCRdb re-hosts the immuneACCESS table, in-frame sequences only. Its copies lack some clones; in the studies checked, an unresolved V gene accounts for under half of them, and the cause for the rest is not known. V and J calls and clone size follow that table, whereas D and trimming were derived from the DNA. This sample holds about 230,000 clones; almost 90% were observed only once. Of the sample, about 2.5% is held by the ten largest clones.

On this clone itself: No antigen is known for it. Within one base of it there is no much larger clone, and no base qualities were kept.

The sequenced sample was peripheral blood. The rearrangement joined TRBV6-2 or TRBV6-3 to TRBJ2-1, and 7 junctional nucleotides match TRBD2. This clonotype was sampled from a woman aged 55-70 years with acute or convalescent COVID-19. The DNA sequence reads TGTGCCAGCAGTAGCGGGGACCAAGGGTATGAGCAGTTCTTC. The encoded protein is CASSSGDQGYEQFF.